These 26 T cell receptor beta chains originate from one sample sequenced in a study of blood T cell repertoires in COVID-19. TCRdb's table, derived via immunoSEQ multiplex PCR, lists solely in-frame clones and lacks some. The sample yields 300,000 to 350,000 clones, 85% to 90% seen once. The specimen was peripheral blood. These receptors were collected from a woman in her 70s with COVID-19, enrolled during active disease.

The rearrangement links TRBV3-1 (or the pseudogene TRBV3-2) to TRBJ2-1; no clear D. CDR3 size: 12 residues. V dropped 1 base and J dropped 9 bases, with 7 bases sitting between them. The germline V gene encodes CDR1 LGHDT and CDR2 YNNKEL (reference sequence). The CDR3 coding sequence is TGTGCCAGCAGCCAAGGAGGTCTTGAGCAGTTCTTC. Its protein product is CASSQGGLEQFF.

The V call is TRBV12-3 or TRBV12-4, the J call TRBJ1-2; D is unresolved. This CDR3 is built from 13 residues. The germline V and J ends were trimmed by 3 bases and 2 bases, with 7 bases remaining between them. CDR3 residues: CASSLQENYGYTF. Written as DNA, the CDR3 is TGTGCCAGCAGTTTGCAGGAAAACTATGGCTACACCTTC.

In its sample, this clone was seen a few times. The J gene is TRBJ1-4, the V gene TRBV18; 7 nucleotides agree with TRBD1. This CDR3 region has 16 residues. J lost 5 bases, V lost 2 bases, and 8 bases had no gene match. Germline CDR1 reads KGHSH; CDR2 reads LQKENI. The DNA for the CDR3 is TGTGCCAGCTCACCATATACGACAGGGACCAATGAAAAACTGTTTTTT. It specifies CASSPYTTGTNEKLFF.

This chain joins TRBV30 and TRBJ1-2, with D maybe TRBD1 (6 bases). The CDR3 sequence is 13 residues long. The V end lost 2 bases, the J end lost 3 bases, and 10 bases lay between the germline ends. The germline CDR1 and CDR2 sequences are GTSNPN and SVGIG (reference sequence). CDR3 sequence (DNA): TGTGCCTGGAGTATCCGGACAGACTATGGCTACACCTTC. Protein sequence: CAWSIRTDYGYTF.

About this clone: Other DNA sequences within the sample encode an identical CDR3. This sequence joins TRBV24-1 and TRBJ1-1; TRBD1 matches 9 bases. Trimming at V came to 2 bases and at J to 3 bases, leaving 3 bases not matched to a gene. The germline gives CDR1 KGHDR, CDR2 SFDVKD. This CDR3 is 15 amino acids long. CDR3 sequence: CATSDSRQGDTEAFF. Written as DNA, the CDR3 is TGTGCCACCAGTGATTCCCGACAGGGGGACACTGAAGCTTTCTTT.

This chain connects TRBV7-6 to TRBJ2-3, with 10 bases lining up with TRBD2. The germline V gene has CDR1 SGHVS and CDR2 FNYEAQ. Trimming at V came to 0 bases and at J to 4 bases, leaving 4 bases not matched to a gene. The CDR3 has 16 amino acids. The CDR3 sequence is CASSLALAGGADTQYF. CDR3 DNA: TGTGCCAGCAGCTTAGCGTTAGCGGGGGGTGCAGATACGCAGTATTTT.

V is TRBV2 and J is TRBJ2-1, with a tentative D call TRBD2 (5 bases). The V and J ends lost 4 bases and 12 bases respectively, with 13 bases between them. The CDR3 spans 12 residues. Germline-derived CDR1 and CDR2 are SNHLY and FYNNEI. CDR3 sequence (DNA): TGTGCCAGCAGTGTACCCGAGGGCGTGCAGTTCTTC. Its protein is CASSVPEGVQFF.

The rearrangement links TRBV7-9 to TRBJ1-1, with 9 positions matching TRBD1. The CDR3 spans 15 residues. V gave up 6 bases and J gave up 3 bases; unmatched junction bases: 8. Germline CDR1 is SEHNR and CDR2 is FQNEAQ (reference sequence). The CDR3 coding sequence is TGTGCCAGCAGGGAGACAGGGGGGTTTTACACTGAAGCTTTCTTT. Its protein product is CASRETGGFYTEAFF. The complete variable domain, with remaining parts taken from reference TRBV7-9 and TRBJ1-1, reads DTGVSQNPRHKITKRGQNVTFRCDPISEHNRLYWYRQTLGQGPEFLTYFQNEAQLEKSRLLSDRFSAERPKGSFSTLEIQRTEQGDSAMYLCASRETGGFYTEAFFGQGTRLTVV.

This clone was detected once. The chain combines TRBV3-1 (or the pseudogene TRBV3-2) with TRBJ2-7; the match to TRBD1 covers 10 bases. The CDR3 is 15 residues long. Per germline, CDR1 LGHDT and CDR2 YNNKEL (reference sequence). After removal of 3 bases from V and 2 bases from J, the junction contained 4 bases not matched to a gene. For the CDR3, the DNA is TGTGCCAGCAGCCACCCAGGGACAGGGGCCTACGAGCAGTACTTC. Its protein product is CASSHPGTGAYEQYF.

V gene TRBV11-2 combines with J gene TRBJ2-7; weak D call: TRBD2 (6 bases). Looked up from germline, CDR1 is SGHAT and CDR2 is FQNNGV. The CDR3 is made up of 15 amino acids. Trimming cost V 5 bases and J 6 bases, with 20 bases left between them. Here the CDR3 reads CASSPTWGVGSEQYF. The CDR3 DNA reads as TGTGCCAGCAGCCCAACGTGGGGGGTAGGATCCGAGCAGTACTTC.

This sequence joins TRBV27 and TRBJ1-2, with D possibly TRBD1 on 5 matching bases. CDR3 size: 15 residues. The germline V and J ends were trimmed by 0 bases and 2 bases, with 10 bases remaining between them. Looked up from germline, CDR1 is MNHEY and CDR2 is SMNVEV (reference sequence). The DNA for the CDR3 is TGTGCCAGCAGTTTATCGAAGGAGGGGAACTATGGCTACACCTTC. Translation: CASSLSKEGNYGYTF.

This chain connects TRBV5-6 to TRBJ1-3; TRBD1 matches 10 bases. V shed 3 bases and J 0 bases; nucleotides not matched to a gene: 9. The CDR3 spans 18 residues. The germline V gene has CDR1 SGHDT and CDR2 YYEEEE. CDR3 residues: CASSYASGQGSSGNTIYF. The DNA of the CDR3 is TGTGCCAGCAGCTACGCCTCGGGACAGGGGAGCTCTGGAAACACCATATATTTT.

The rearrangement uses TRBV3-1 (or the pseudogene TRBV3-2) and TRBJ1-1, with D perhaps matching TRBD1 (6 bases). The CDR3 runs 16 residues. Germline CDR1 is LGHDT and CDR2 is YNNKEL (reference sequence). The V end was cut by 6 bases, the J end by 2 bases, with 19 bases between. The CDR3 DNA follows: TGTGCCAGCAGGCCCAGAACTAACAGGGATAACACTGAAGCTTTCTTT. Translating it yields CASRPRTNRDNTEAFF.

This chain uses TRBV11-1 with TRBJ1-2; a weak D match, TRBD1 (6 bases). The CDR3 consists of 13 residues. Trimming shortened V by 5 bases and J by 6 bases, and 13 bases separated the two germline ends. Germline V gene data show CDR1 as SGHAT and CDR2 as FQDESV (reference sequence). The CDR3 coding sequence is TGTGCCAGCAGCCCATCGGACAGAGATGGCTACACCTTC. Its protein product is CASSPSDRDGYTF.

The table lists this clone with a count of one. The chain carries TRBV6-6 and TRBJ1-1; D may be TRBD1 (5 bases). V lost 7 bases to trimming and J lost 6 bases, with 15 bases between them. The CDR3 length is 13 residues. Per the germline V gene, CDR1 is MNHNY and CDR2 is SVGAGI (reference sequence). CDR3 DNA sequence: TGTGCCAGCACCTCAGGGCCTCTCGCTGAAGCTTTCTTT. Translation: CASTSGPLAEAFF.

This rearrangement joins TRBV19 to TRBJ2-3, with TRBD1 matching over 8 bases. V was clipped by 2 bases and J by 3 bases; unmatched bases: 7. Germline CDR1 and CDR2: LNHDA and SQIVND (reference sequence). The CDR3 totals 16 residues. This CDR3 is CASSILGQGGTDTQYF. CDR3 bases: TGTGCCAGTAGTATACTCGGACAGGGTGGGACAGATACGCAGTATTTT.

This chain uses TRBV2 with TRBJ2-2; 10 nucleotides line up with TRBD2. The CDR3 runs to 15 residues. The V gene's germline CDR1 is SNHLY and CDR2 FYNNEI. V trimming: 6 bases; J trimming: 7 bases; junction bases outside the gene matches: 8. As DNA, the CDR3 is TGTGCCAGCAGGGGGACTAGCGCCGACGGCGGGGAGCTGTTTTTT. This encodes CASRGTSADGGELFF.

The chain links TRBV7-3 to TRBJ2-5; a possible D gene is TRBD2 (5 bases). The CDR3 has 13 residues. The germline V gene encodes CDR1 SGHTA and CDR2 FQGTGA. V dropped 4 bases and J dropped 3 bases, with 9 bases sitting between them. The CDR3 DNA reads as TGTGCCAGCAGCTCCGGACTGGAAGAGACCCAGTACTTC. Its translation: CASSSGLEETQYF.

This chain joins TRBV18 and TRBJ1-6; 9 positions match TRBD1. Germline loops: CDR1 KGHSH, CDR2 LQKENI. There are 15 residues in the CDR3. V trimming: 3 bases; J trimming: 9 bases; junction bases outside the gene matches: 6. The CDR3 here is CASSPVGTGSSPLHF. CDR3 sequence (DNA): TGTGCCAGCTCACCCGTAGGGACAGGGAGTTCACCCCTCCACTTT.

This clone is a singleton in its sample. V is TRBV24-1 and J is TRBJ1-2; 7 bases are shared with TRBD1. The V gene end was trimmed by 9 bases and the J gene end by 7 bases; junction bases not matched to a gene: 13. CDR3 length: 14 residues. Germline CDR1 and CDR2: KGHDR and SFDVKD. The CDR3 nucleotides read TGTGCCACCCGCTCAACTACAGGGGAGTCTGGCTACACCTTC. It codes for CATRSTTGESGYTF.

The chain links TRBV27 to TRBJ2-1; D gene unclear. The CDR3 runs to 15 residues. V was clipped by 4 bases and J by 7 bases, with 17 bases between them. Germline V CDR1 and CDR2: MNHEY, SMNVEV (reference sequence). The CDR3 reads CASSWSPDFVNEQFF. The CDR3 bases are TGTGCCAGCAGTTGGTCCCCCGACTTTGTAAATGAGCAGTTCTTC.

The chain recombines TRBV7-2 with TRBJ2-2, with D perhaps TRBD2 (7 bases). Germline V lookup: CDR1 SGHTA, CDR2 FQGNSA. V gave up 2 bases and J gave up 2 bases, with 12 bases separating them. CDR3 length equals 16 residues. The CDR3 nucleotides are TGTGCCAGCAGCTTATGGCCGGGGGGCAACACCGGGGAGCTGTTTTTT. Amino acids: CASSLWPGGNTGELFF.

CDR3 amino acids: CASSIGGTASYINEKLFF. For the CDR3, the DNA is TGTGCCAGTAGTATAGGAGGGACAGCAAGTTACATTAATGAAAAACTGTTTTTT. The V gene is TRBV19, the J gene TRBJ1-4; TRBD1 aligns across 7 bases. Germline loops: CDR1 LNHDA, CDR2 SQIVND (reference sequence). The CDR3 is 18 residues long. Trimming cost V 1 base and J 4 bases; bases outside gene matches: 12. The full variable domain, its missing parts supplied by reference TRBV19 and TRBJ1-4, is DGGITQSPKYLFRKEGQNVTLSCEQNLNHDAMYWYRQDPGQGLRLIYYSQIVNDFQKGDIAEGYSVSREKKESFPLTVTSAQKNPTAFYLCASSIGGTASYINEKLFFGSGTQLSVL.

J is TRBJ2-3 and V is TRBV9; 7 bases are shared with TRBD2. The V and J ends lost 3 bases and 2 bases, in that order; junction bases with no gene match: 6. The CDR3 is 15 residues long. Germline assignment: CDR1 SGDLS and CDR2 YYNGEE. This chain's CDR3 is CASSGEGLLTDTQYF. The CDR3 DNA is TGTGCCAGCAGCGGGGAGGGCCTACTCACAGATACGCAGTATTTT.

The V and J genes are TRBV9 and TRBJ1-6; D perhaps matches TRBD1 (5 bases). The CDR3 is made up of 14 amino acids. With 0 bases removed from V and 7 bases from J, the gap between germline ends came to 8 bases. Germline CDR1 SGDLS, CDR2 YYNGEE. The CDR3 loop reads CASSVERGNSPLHF. CDR3 nucleotides: TGTGCCAGCAGCGTAGAAAGGGGCAATTCACCCCTCCACTTT.

This rearrangement joins TRBV7-8 to TRBJ2-1; the match to TRBD1 covers 8 bases. Germline V gene lookup returns CDR1 SGHVS and CDR2 FQNEAQ. The ends lost 5 bases at V and 1 base at J; junction bases unmatched: 4. This CDR3 spans 15 amino acids. This chain's CDR3 is CASSLRDRSYNEQFF. CDR3 DNA sequence: TGTGCCAGCAGCCTACGGGACAGGTCCTACAATGAGCAGTTCTTC.